Below, 24 T cell receptor beta chains from the same sample are listed, as sequenced in a study of T cells in Graves' hyperthyroidism and ophthalmopathy. There were TCR beta CDR3 regions amplified from RNA transcripts. The TCR CDR3 first-round RT-PCR relied on the HTBI primer set. TCRdb itself ran the multiplex PCR reads through MiXCR, one entry per CDR3 protein. The repertoire holds 45,000 or so distinct CDR3 sequences, with around 45% as singletons. The sequenced sample was peripheral blood or thyroid tissue (not recorded which). These receptors came from a woman in her forties or fifties with Graves' hyperthyroidism.

This clonotype was counted many times. The V gene is TRBV18, the J gene TRBJ1-2, with TRBD1 matching 10 bases. Losses at the gene ends were 3 bases for V and 8 bases for J; bases not matched to a gene: 3. Germline loops: CDR1 KGHSH, CDR2 LQKENI. The CDR3 sequence is 13 residues long. The CDR3 nucleotides are TGTGCCAGCTCACCGGGACAGGGGATAGGCTACACCTTC. Translating gives CASSPGQGIGYTF.

This clonotype appeared a few times. This rearrangement joins TRBV7-2 to TRBJ1-6, with TRBD1 identical over 8 bases. CDR1 SGHTA and CDR2 FQGNSA come from the germline V gene. The V segment lost 1 base and the J segment 7 bases; nucleotides outside the gene matches: 6. The length of the CDR3 is 16 residues. The CDR3 here is CASSLGQGFYNSPLHF. The DNA of the CDR3 is TGTGCCAGCAGCTTAGGACAGGGGTTCTACAATTCACCCCTCCACTTT.

Comment on this clonotype: Because the CDR3's place on the DNA is in doubt, the DNA is left out and the CDR3 is given as listed by TCRdb. This rearrangement joins TRBV25-1 to TRBJ2-3; the table's D gene call, TRBD2, was not cross checked with the DNA. Per the germline V gene, CDR1 is MGHDK and CDR2 is SYGVNS. The CDR3 totals 22 residues, both ends included. CDR3 sequence: CASSFYICSARGLAGITDTQYF.

Concerning this clonotype: A read error may explain this, as a much larger clone is one base away. The chain carries TRBV20-1 and TRBJ1-6, with 7 bases aligning to TRBD1. The CDR3 is 15 amino acids. The germline gives CDR1 DFQATT, CDR2 SNEGSKA (reference sequence). After removal of 0 bases from V and 7 bases from J, the junction contained 6 bases not matched to a gene. The CDR3 region has the DNA TGCAGTGCTAGAGATCGAGCCAGGGGGAATTCACCCCTCCACTTT. Protein product: CSARDRARGNSPLHF.

On this clonotype itself: One junction end does not reproduce the germline sequence, and a read error may be involved. This chain connects TRBV19 to TRBJ1-5, with 9 bases aligning to TRBD1. The CDR3 is 16 residues long. Germline CDR1 is LNHDA and CDR2 is SQIVND (reference sequence). The CDR3 DNA reads as TGTGCCAGTAGTATTCGGACAGGGGCAAGCAATCAGCCCCAGCATTTC. Translating gives CASSIRTGASNQPQHF.

As to this clonotype: This may come from a read error, since a much larger clone is one base off. The V and J genes are TRBV24-1 and TRBJ2-3; 13 bases fit TRBD2. Germline CDR1 is KGHDR and CDR2 is SFDVKD. V lost 3 bases to trimming and J lost 9 bases; unmatched junction nucleotides: 8. The CDR3 loop spans 16 amino acids. In nucleotides, the CDR3 is TGTGCCACCAGTGATGTCGGACTAGCGGGAGACGGCACGCAGTATTTT. Protein: CATSDVGLAGDGTQYF.

This clonotype came up many times. The chain employs TRBV7-8 and TRBJ2-5, with 13 positions matching TRBD2. Unmatched junction bases numbered 11, after V lost 5 bases and J lost 5 bases. The germline gives CDR1 SGHVS, CDR2 FQNEAQ. The CDR3 covers 17 residues. CDR3 region: CASSPLRTSGSSETQYF. For the CDR3, the DNA is TGTGCCAGCAGCCCTCTTAGGACTAGCGGGAGTAGCGAGACCCAGTACTTC.

The chain joins TRBV28 to TRBJ1-2; 8 bases line up with TRBD1. V lost 6 bases, J lost 1 base, and 4 bases stayed unmatched. Germline V CDR1 and CDR2: MDHEN, SYDVKM. The CDR3 has 14 residues. CDR3 sequence (DNA): TGTGCCAGCAGCCGGACAGGGCTTAACTATGGCTACACCTTC. Translated, it gives CASSRTGLNYGYTF.

A remark on this clonotype: The junction differs from germline at one of its ends, possibly a read error. The chain uses TRBV7-3 and TRBJ1-2; 12 positions match TRBD1. Germline-derived CDR1 and CDR2 are SGHTA and FQGTGA. The CDR3 consists of 14 residues. The DNA of the CDR3 is TGTGCCAGCAGCCTAACCGCGGGACAGGGGGCGTCCACCTTC. Its protein product is CASSLTAGQGASTF.

Only one count was recorded for this clonotype. The chain employs TRBV15 and TRBJ2-7; D gene uncertain. CDR1 is LNHNV, CDR2 YYDKDF, per germline (reference sequence). V was pared by 8 bases and J by 3 bases, with 14 bases between. The CDR3 spans 13 residues. CDR3 region: CATGDASGYEQYF. The CDR3 DNA follows: TGTGCCACCGGCGACGCGTCGGGCTACGAGCAGTACTTC.

The J gene is TRBJ2-5, the V gene TRBV7-8; TRBD1 agrees at 8 bases. After removal of 5 bases from V and 5 bases from J, the junction contained 7 bases not matched to a gene. Germline V gene lookup returns CDR1 SGHVS and CDR2 FQNEAQ. The CDR3 runs 14 residues. CDR3 DNA: TGTGCCAGCAGCATCGGACAGGGCTTGGAGACCCAGTACTTC. Translating it yields CASSIGQGLETQYF.

Regarding this clonotype: This may come from a read error, since a much larger clone is one base off. This chain uses TRBV28 with TRBJ1-1, with no clear D. This CDR3 has 12 amino acids. From germline, CDR1 is MDHEN and CDR2 SYDVKM. This CDR3 reads CVSSLQRQRAFF. The CDR3 nucleotides read TGTGTCAGCAGCCTACAGAGGCAGAGAGCTTTCTTT.

V and J are TRBV29-1 and TRBJ1-5, with 9 bases that match TRBD1. Germline V gene data show CDR1 as SQVTM and CDR2 as ANQGSEA. V lost 6 bases, J lost 6 bases, and 6 bases stayed unmatched. CDR3 size: 13 residues. The CDR3 protein is CSVSTGGGQPQHF. Here the CDR3 DNA reads TGCAGCGTATCCACAGGGGGCGGTCAGCCCCAGCATTTT.

This CDR3 reads CASSSDRGRSGANVLTF. Written as DNA, the CDR3 is TGTGCCAGCTCATCGGACAGGGGACGCTCTGGGGCCAACGTCCTGACTTTC. The V call is TRBV18, the J call TRBJ2-6; 9 nucleotides match TRBD1. J gave up 0 bases and V 5 bases, and 5 bases lay outside the gene matches. CDR1 is KGHSH and CDR2 is LQKENI in the germline V gene. CDR3 length equals 17 residues.

This clonotype showed up many times. CDR3 nucleotides: TGTGCCAGCAGGCCGGGGCAGGGGTTCAACGAGCAGTACTTC. It encodes CASRPGQGFNEQYF. The chain uses TRBV25-1 and TRBJ2-7; possible D gene TRBD1, 6 bases. Germline V CDR1 and CDR2: MGHDK, SYGVNS. V lost 6 bases and J 5 bases, leaving 17 bases between the germline ends. The CDR3 extends over 14 amino acids.

Ten or more counts support this clonotype. V usage is TRBV19 and J usage is TRBJ2-7; D is unresolved. The CDR3 consists of 13 residues. V was trimmed by 2 bases and J by 2 bases, leaving 7 bases between them. Germline V gene sequence: CDR1 LNHDA, CDR2 SQIVND (reference sequence). The CDR3 spells CASSISAAYEQYF. For the CDR3, the DNA is TGTGCCAGTAGTATATCGGCGGCCTACGAGCAGTACTTC.

The chain uses TRBV11-1 and TRBJ2-7; D is possibly TRBD1 or TRBD2 (6 bases each). Germline V gene sequence: CDR1 SGHAT, CDR2 FQDESV (reference sequence). Trimming shortened V by 5 bases and J by 4 bases, and 12 bases separated the two germline ends. The CDR3 length is 13 residues. CDR3 DNA sequence: TGTGCCAGCAGCGTCCGGGGGCAATACGAGCAGTACTTC. Its protein product is CASSVRGQYEQYF.

Concerning this clonotype itself: One end of the junction does not line up with germline, which may come from a read error. CDR3 sequence reads: CASSPSQGAVNERYF. As DNA, the CDR3 is TGTGCCAGCAGCCCTAGTCAAGGGGCAGTAAACGAGCGGTACTTC. This chain connects TRBV5-5 to TRBJ2-7; TRBD1 is a possible D gene (5 bases). Looked up from germline, CDR1 is SGHKS and CDR2 is YYEKEE (reference sequence). CDR3 length equals 15 residues.

This chain connects TRBV29-1 to TRBJ1-2, with D possibly matching TRBD1 (5 bases). Germline V CDR1 and CDR2: SQVTM, ANQGSEA. The CDR3 extends over 13 amino acids. V dropped 3 bases and J dropped 5 bases, with 13 bases sitting between them. CDR3 residues: CSVERAGWYGYTF. The CDR3 coding sequence is TGCAGCGTTGAGAGGGCAGGGTGGTATGGCTACACCTTC.

The chain combines TRBV29-1 with TRBJ1-1; 10 bases fit TRBD1. This CDR3 is built from 12 residues. Germline assignment: CDR1 SQVTM and CDR2 ANQGSEA. J lost 4 bases, V lost 4 bases, and 0 bases had no gene match. Here the CDR3 reads CSVGTGGTEAFF. For the CDR3, the DNA is TGCAGCGTTGGGACAGGGGGCACTGAAGCTTTCTTT. The variable domain in full, with the rest retrieved from reference TRBV29-1 and TRBJ1-1, is SAVISQKPSRDICQRGTSLTIQCQVDSQVTMMFWYRQQPGQSLTLIATANQGSEATYESGFVIDKFPISRPNLTFSTLTVSNMSPEDSSIYLCSVGTGGTEAFFGQGTRLTVV.

This clonotype is medium-sized. This chain joins TRBV7-2 and TRBJ1-2; a possible D gene is TRBD1 (5 bases). There are 13 residues in the CDR3. With 1 base removed from V and 8 bases from J, the gap between germline ends came to 11 bases. Germline values: CDR1 SGHTA, CDR2 FQGNSA. CDR3 bases: TGTGCCAGCAGCTTAGGTGGGGGGGAGGGCTACACCTTC. It encodes CASSLGGGEGYTF. Variable domain in full (rest from reference TRBV7-2 and TRBJ1-2): GAGVSQSPSNKVTEKGKDVELRCDPISGHTALYWYRQSLGQGLEFLIYFQGNSAPDKSGLPSDRFSAERTGGSVSTLTIQRTQQEDSAVYLCASSLGGGEGYTFGSGTRLTVV.

This clonotype showed up just a few times. This rearrangement joins TRBV7-2 to TRBJ2-6; D might be TRBD1 (6 bases). This CDR3 spans 18 amino acids. Germline CDR1 reads SGHTA; CDR2 reads FQGNSA. V was shortened by 4 bases and J by 2 bases, with 18 bases between the two germline ends. The CDR3 reads CASSSRQARGTGANVLTF. The CDR3 DNA follows: TGTGCCAGCAGCTCACGACAGGCCCGGGGCACTGGGGCCAACGTCCTGACTTTC.

V is TRBV29-1 and J is TRBJ2-5, with a tentative D call TRBD2 (5 bases). The germline V gene encodes CDR1 SQVTM and CDR2 ANQGSEA. The ends were cut back, 5 bases at V and 9 bases at J, with 16 bases in the middle. There are 12 residues in the CDR3. CDR3: CSVTTAVQSQYF. The CDR3 region has the DNA TGCAGCGTTACTACAGCGGTCCAGTCCCAGTACTTC.

In this sample, this clonotype turned up many times. This chain connects TRBV7-9 to TRBJ2-2; unclear D gene. In germline, CDR1 is SEHNR, CDR2 FQNEAQ (reference sequence). The CDR3 runs to 14 residues. Between the trimmed V and J ends, which lost 5 bases and 6 bases, there was a span of 13 bases. The CDR3: CASSRGSGPGELFF. Here the CDR3 DNA reads TGTGCCAGCAGCCGCGGATCTGGGCCCGGGGAGCTGTTTTTT.